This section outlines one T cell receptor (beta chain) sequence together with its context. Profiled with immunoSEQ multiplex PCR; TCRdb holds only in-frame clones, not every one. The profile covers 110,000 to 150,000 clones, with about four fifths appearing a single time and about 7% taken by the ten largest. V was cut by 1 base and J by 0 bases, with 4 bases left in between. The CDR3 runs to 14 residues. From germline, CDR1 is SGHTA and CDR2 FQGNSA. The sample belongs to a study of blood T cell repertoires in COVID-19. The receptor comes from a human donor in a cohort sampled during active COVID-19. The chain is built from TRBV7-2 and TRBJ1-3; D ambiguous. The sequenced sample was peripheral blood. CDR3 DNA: TGTGCCAGCAGCTTAGGCAGCTCTGGAAACACCATATATTTT. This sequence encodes CASSLGSSGNTIYF.